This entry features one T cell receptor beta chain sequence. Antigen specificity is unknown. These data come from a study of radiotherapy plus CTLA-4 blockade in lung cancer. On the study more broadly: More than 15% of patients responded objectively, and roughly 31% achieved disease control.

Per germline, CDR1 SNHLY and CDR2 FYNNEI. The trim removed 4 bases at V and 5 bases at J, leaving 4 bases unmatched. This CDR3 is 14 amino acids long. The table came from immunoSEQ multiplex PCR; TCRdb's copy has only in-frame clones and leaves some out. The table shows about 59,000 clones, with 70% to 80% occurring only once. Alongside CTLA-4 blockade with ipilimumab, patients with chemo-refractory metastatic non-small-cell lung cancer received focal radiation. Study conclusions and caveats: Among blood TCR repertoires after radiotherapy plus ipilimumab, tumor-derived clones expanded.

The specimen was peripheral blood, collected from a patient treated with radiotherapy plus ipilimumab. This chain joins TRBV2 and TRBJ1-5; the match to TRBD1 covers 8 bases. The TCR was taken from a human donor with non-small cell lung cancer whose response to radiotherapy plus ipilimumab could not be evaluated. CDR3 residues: CASSGQGTHQPQHF. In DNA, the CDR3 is TGTGCCAGCAGTGGACAGGGGACCCATCAGCCCCAGCATTTT.